The present TCR beta chain was sequenced within a study of shared clonotypes between healthy human individuals. Authors' data handling: Filtering differed because ImmunoSEQ produced junction-only sequences that carried no quality scores. Some clones are missing from TCRdb's copy, which holds only in-frame ones; the method was immunoSEQ multiplex PCR. That table gives V, J and clone size, and the DNA gave D and trimming. The sample has about half a million clones, around 79% seen once. The germline V gene encodes CDR1 SGHTS and CDR2 YDEGEE. V was trimmed by 1 base and J by 0 bases, leaving 13 bases between them. This CDR3 contains 16 residues.

J is TRBJ1-2 and V is TRBV5-8; D not resolved. The source material was PBMCs. This TCR was recovered from a woman between 40 and 55 years old in good health. Some clones in this sample may be carry-over from other donors' samples. CDR3 sequence reads: CASSLIRAQTNYGYTF. CDR3 coding DNA: TGTGCCAGCAGCTTGATCCGGGCCCAGACTAACTATGGCTACACCTTC.